These 14 T cell receptor beta chains were all obtained from the same sample, sequenced in a study of molecular identifiers for immune sequencing clone quantification listed by TCRdb under 2018. The protocol used for the library was PCR. This sample was sequenced with an Illumina HiSeq 4000. Using fastp at Q25 and MiXCR, TCRdb reprocessed the public reads and kept productive beta chains. Entries that share a CDR3 protein sequence are merged under the most common genes and DNA. Across this sample there are over 600,000 distinct CDR3 sequences, with around 20% seen only once. The ten largest clones capture around 0.9% of the sample. Sequences were obtained from naive CD8+ T cells from blood, with Jurkat cell RNA spiked in. The sample's cell subset or site label, decoded: FACS-sorted CD8+CD4-CCR7+CD45RA+ naive T cells. These receptors all stem from a human donor in good health. Some libraries in this study had Jurkat cell RNA spiked in.

This clonotype has a count of ten or more. The chain employs TRBV19 and TRBJ1-5; maybe TRBD1 (5 bases). Germline CDR1 and CDR2: LNHDA and SQIVND (reference sequence). This CDR3 has 11 amino acids. The CDR3 region is CAAGDNQPQHF. CDR3 bases: TGTGCTGCGGGGGACAATCAGCCCCAGCATTTT.

The CDR3 region is CASSLMSGEPGKTQYF. CDR3 bases: TGTGCCAGCAGTCTAATGAGCGGGGAGCCAGGGAAGACCCAGTACTTC. The genes are TRBV12-3 or TRBV12-4 and TRBJ2-5; 7 bases map to TRBD2. The CDR3 sequence is 16 residues long. Trimming cost V 5 bases and J 6 bases; bases outside gene matches: 15.

This clonotype was found many times. The V and J genes are TRBV4-3 and TRBJ2-5; 7 nucleotides match TRBD1. V trimming: 3 bases; J trimming: 3 bases; junction bases outside the gene matches: 7. The V gene's germline CDR1 is LGHNA and CDR2 YSLEER. There are 15 residues in the CDR3. The CDR3 protein is CASSQRDSPEETQYF. CDR3 nucleotides: TGCGCCAGCAGCCAGAGGGACAGTCCAGAAGAGACCCAGTACTTC.

This clonotype was observed a handful of times. The rearrangement joins TRBV27 to TRBJ1-2; D possibly corresponds to TRBD1 (6 bases). This CDR3 is built from 13 residues. In germline, CDR1 is MNHEY, CDR2 SMNVEV (reference sequence). The V and J ends lost 1 base and 8 bases respectively, with 11 bases between them. In DNA form, the CDR3 reads TGTGCCAGCAGTTTATTAGGGGGTAACGGCTACACCTTC. The encoded protein is CASSLLGGNGYTF.

As regards this clonotype: Compared with germline, one end of the junction differs, possibly owing to a read error. CDR3 loop: CAASEGRGNEQFF. The CDR3 nucleotides read TGTGCCGCCAGTGAGGGCAGGGGGAATGAGCAGTTCTTC. The chain employs TRBV24-1 and TRBJ2-1; 7 bases map to TRBD1. CDR3 length equals 13 residues. Looked up from germline, CDR1 is KGHDR and CDR2 is SFDVKD.

This clonotype was seen at least ten times. The V gene is TRBV3-1, the J gene TRBJ1-2; 7 bases line up with TRBD1. V shed 3 bases, J shed 0 bases, and the junction held 7 bases outside the gene matches. CDR1 is LGHDT and CDR2 is YNNKEL in the germline V gene (reference sequence). The CDR3 has 16 amino acids. CDR3 region: CASSQDRFSPNYGYTF. CDR3 DNA: TGTGCCAGCAGCCAGGACAGGTTTTCGCCTAACTATGGCTACACCTTC.

As concerns this clonotype: A much larger clone lies a single base off, so this may be a read error. This chain connects TRBV2 to TRBJ2-3; D unclear. V was clipped by 3 bases and J by 0 bases, with 7 bases between them. CDR3 length equals 14 residues. Germline V CDR1 and CDR2: SNHLY, FYNNEI. The DNA of the CDR3 is TGTGCCAGCAGTGACTGGCCTAGCACAGATACGCAGTATTTT. Its protein is CASSDWPSTDTQYF.

The table lists this clonotype with many counts. In DNA, the CDR3 is TGTGCCTGGAGTGTAGCTCGCTACGAGCAGTACTTC. Its protein is CAWSVARYEQYF. This chain connects TRBV30 to TRBJ2-7; D uncertain. Trimming stripped 0 bases from V and 3 bases from J, with 6 bases between. Germline-derived CDR1 and CDR2 are GTSNPN and SVGIG (reference sequence). The CDR3 loop spans 12 amino acids.

The V and J genes are TRBV4-1 and TRBJ2-1; 9 nucleotides align to TRBD1. After removal of 0 bases from V and 0 bases from J, the junction contained 9 bases not matched to a gene. The CDR3 is 19 residues long. The germline gives CDR1 MGHRA, CDR2 YSYEKL. As DNA, the CDR3 is TGCGCCAGCAGCCAAGAGAGAGCGGGACAGGGCTTCTCCTACAATGAGCAGTTCTTC. It yields the protein CASSQERAGQGFSYNEQFF.

This clonotype was picked up a small number of times. The chain employs TRBV20-1 and TRBJ2-7; TRBD1 or TRBD2 may be the D gene (6 bases each). The germline CDR1 and CDR2 sequences are DFQATT and SNEGSKA (reference sequence). V gave up 0 bases and J gave up 3 bases, with 15 bases separating them. The length of the CDR3 is 15 residues. This CDR3 reads CSARDMGGGNYEQYF. CDR3 in DNA: TGCAGTGCTAGAGATATGGGGGGCGGGAACTACGAGCAGTACTTC.

The chain has TRBV7-9 and TRBJ2-1, with D possibly matching TRBD2 (7 bases). The CDR3 has 14 amino acids. V lost 3 bases to trimming and J lost 9 bases, with 15 bases between them. Per the germline V gene, CDR1 is SEHNR and CDR2 is FQNEAQ (reference sequence). CDR3 bases: TGTGCCAGCAGCTTTTCCCGGGGGGCCGGTGAGCAGTTCTTC. Translation: CASSFSRGAGEQFF.

Ten or more counts support this clonotype. The chain links TRBV7-2 to TRBJ2-5, with TRBD2 matching over 7 bases. V shed 1 base, J shed 0 bases, and the junction held 11 bases outside the gene matches. Germline V CDR1 and CDR2: SGHTA, FQGNSA. This CDR3 contains 18 residues. This chain's CDR3 is CASSLERGVGRYQETQYF. CDR3 coding DNA: TGTGCCAGCAGCTTAGAAAGGGGCGTCGGGAGGTACCAAGAGACCCAGTACTTC. Full variable domain (outside the CDR3, taken from reference TRBV7-2 and TRBJ2-5): GAGVSQSPSNKVTEKGKDVELRCDPISGHTALYWYRQSLGQGLEFLIYFQGNSAPDKSGLPSDRFSAERTGGSVSTLTIQRTQQEDSAVYLCASSLERGVGRYQETQYFGPGTRLLVL.

Worth noting for this clonotype: A much larger clone lies a single base off, so this may be a read error. The gene calls are TRBV7-9 and TRBJ1-1; 7 nucleotides agree with TRBD1. The germline gives CDR1 SEHNR, CDR2 FQNEAQ (reference sequence). The CDR3 is 13 residues long. The CDR3 coding sequence is TGTGCCAGCAGCGACGGGACAGATTTTGAAGCTCTCTTT. Residues: CASSDGTDFEALF.

The table lists this clonotype with many counts. The chain couples TRBV9 to TRBJ1-1; D is ambiguous. CDR3 length: 14 amino acids. The germline gives CDR1 SGDLS, CDR2 YYNGEE. The germline V and J ends were trimmed by 4 bases and 3 bases, with 13 bases remaining between them. This CDR3 reads CASSPPSDHTEAFF. The CDR3 DNA reads TGTGCCAGCAGCCCCCCCTCGGACCACACTGAAGCTTTCTTT.